The 19 T cell receptor beta chains presented below share a single source sample, sequenced in a study of T cells after yellow fever vaccination. TCRdb analysed the 5' RACE reads with MiXCR anew, one entry per CDR3 protein. This sample yields more than 300,000 distinct CDR3 sequences, of which 3.5% to 4.5% are seen a single time; 19% belongs to the top ten. The starting material was PBMCs, obtained 15 days after the yellow fever booster vaccination. Receptor source: a man aged 18 to 29 who received the YFV17D yellow fever vaccine.

This clonotype was detected a few times. The chain combines TRBV9 with TRBJ1-2, with D unclear. Germline V gene lookup returns CDR1 SGDLS and CDR2 YYNGEE. The CDR3 spans 14 residues. The ends were cut back, 3 bases at V and 0 bases at J, with 9 bases in the middle. CDR3 in amino acids: CASSDGPANYGYTF. The DNA for the CDR3 is TGTGCCAGCAGCGATGGACCGGCTAACTATGGCTACACCTTC. The full variable domain, in which reference TRBV9 and TRBJ1-2 provide the parts outside the CDR3, is DSGVTQTPKHLITATGQRVTLRCSPRSGDLSVYWYQQSLDQGLQFLIQYYNGEERAKGNILERFSAQQFPDLHSELNLSSLELGDSALYFCASSDGPANYGYTFGSGTRLTVV.

The gene calls are TRBV5-1 and TRBJ2-7, with 11 bases lining up with TRBD2. V shed 3 bases, J shed 0 bases, and the junction held 11 bases outside the gene matches. Germline V gene lookup returns CDR1 SGHRS and CDR2 YFSETQ. This CDR3 has 18 amino acids. CDR3 nucleotides: TGCGCCAGCAGCTCCCAGAGTAGCGGGGGGGCCACCTCCTACGAGCAGTACTTC. Translated: CASSSQSSGGATSYEQYF.

This chain uses TRBV5-1 with TRBJ2-1, with D maybe TRBD2 (6 bases). Germline values: CDR1 SGHRS, CDR2 YFSETQ. Trimming removed 1 base at V and 15 bases at J, with 14 bases between. The CDR3 covers 12 residues. The CDR3 sequence: CASSLIAGHPFF. CDR3 sequence (DNA): TGCGCCAGCAGCTTGATCGCGGGGCATCCGTTCTTC.

In its sample, this clonotype was seen a few times. This chain joins TRBV28 and TRBJ2-7; 7 bases are a match to TRBD1. Germline lookup yields CDR1 MDHEN and CDR2 SYDVKM. V trimming: 6 bases; J trimming: 3 bases; junction bases outside the gene matches: 2. The CDR3 is 12 amino acids. The CDR3 spells CASSGTVYEQYV. CDR3 DNA: TGTGCCAGCAGCGGGACAGTCTACGAGCAGTACGTC.

A few counts support this clonotype. V and J are TRBV6-6 and TRBJ1-3; 8 bases line up with TRBD1. V shed 6 bases and J 1 base; nucleotides not matched to a gene: 5. The CDR3 is 15 residues long. CDR1 is MNHNY, CDR2 SVGAGI, per germline (reference sequence). CDR3 protein: CASRPTGDSGNTIYF. The CDR3 DNA sequence: TGTGCCAGCAGACCGACAGGGGATTCTGGAAACACCATATATTTT.

The rearrangement joins TRBV12-3 or TRBV12-4 to TRBJ2-1; D might be TRBD2 (7 bases). The CDR3 is made up of 16 amino acids. V lost 2 bases and J lost 3, with 14 bases in between. Here the CDR3 DNA reads TGTGCCAGCAGTTTAACCCAGGGGAGGGGCTACAATGAGCAGTTCTTC. It yields the protein CASSLTQGRGYNEQFF.

This clonotype was recorded many times. V and J are TRBV2 and TRBJ1-6, with D maybe TRBD1 (6 bases). Trimming stripped 6 bases from V and 9 bases from J, with 18 bases between. The V gene's germline CDR1 is SNHLY and CDR2 FYNNEI. The CDR3 spans 15 residues. The CDR3 here is CASRDYRDRGSPLHF. DNA for the CDR3: TGTGCCAGCAGGGACTACAGGGACCGGGGTTCACCCCTCCACTTT.

The V and J genes are TRBV7-2 and TRBJ2-3; D gene ambiguous. The germline V and J ends were trimmed by 5 bases and 5 bases, with 14 bases remaining between them. Per germline, CDR1 SGHTA and CDR2 FQGNSA. The CDR3 is 14 residues long. For the CDR3, the DNA is TGTGCCAGCAGCCTACCCGACTTCTTAGATACGCAGTATTTT. This translates into CASSLPDFLDTQYF.

The CDR3 is CASSPTGRQANEQFF. The DNA of the CDR3 is TGTGCCAGCTCACCTACGGGTAGACAGGCCAATGAGCAGTTCTTC. The chain recombines TRBV18 with TRBJ2-1; the D gene is possibly TRBD1 (6 bases). Trimming took 3 bases from V and 6 from J, leaving 15 bases between them. In germline, CDR1 is KGHSH, CDR2 LQKENI. The CDR3 extends over 15 amino acids.

A remark on this clonotype: Given a much more abundant clone one base away, this may be a read error. The V gene is TRBV13, the J gene TRBJ1-2, with D possibly TRBD1 on 5 matching bases. This CDR3 spans 15 amino acids. Looked up from germline, CDR1 is PRHDT and CDR2 is FYEKMQ (reference sequence). The chain's CDR3 is CASSLLIRDHYGYNF. In DNA, the CDR3 is TGTGCCAGCAGCTTATTGATCCGGGACCACTATGGCTACAACTTC. The whole variable domain, filled in from reference TRBV13 and TRBJ1-2, reads AAGVIQSPRHLIKEKRETATLKCYPIPRHDTVYWYQQGPGQDPQFLISFYEKMQSDKGSIPDRFSAQQFSDYHSELNMSSLELGDSALYFCASSLLIRDHYGYNFGSGTRLTVV.

The sample holds many counts of this clonotype. The rearrangement uses TRBV4-3 and TRBJ2-4; 8 bases line up with TRBD1. V lost 4 bases and J lost 6; bases outside the gene matches: 5. The CDR3 extends over 14 amino acids. In germline, CDR1 is LGHNA, CDR2 YSLEER. The CDR3 is CASSRSDRGNIQYF. CDR3 nucleotide sequence: TGCGCCAGCAGCCGAAGTGACAGGGGAAACATTCAGTACTTC.

This clonotype was picked up a small number of times. The chain links TRBV20-1 to TRBJ1-2, with D possibly being TRBD1 (6 bases). This CDR3 region has 13 residues. V lost 6 bases and J lost 3, with 14 bases in between. From germline, CDR1 is DFQATT and CDR2 SNEGSKA (reference sequence). CDR3 region: CSATGWSYYGYTF. The CDR3 DNA sequence: TGCAGTGCCACAGGGTGGAGCTACTATGGCTACACCTTC.

As to this clonotype: A read error may account for a junction end that differs from germline. The rearrangement joins TRBV5-6 to TRBJ2-1; the D gene is possibly TRBD2 (6 bases). This CDR3 has 13 amino acids. The germline CDR1 and CDR2 sequences are SGHDT and YYEEEE. The chain's CDR3 is CASSLQDRDSTLF. In DNA, the CDR3 is TGTGCCAGCAGCTTGCAAGACCGGGACTCAACTCTCTTC.

In this sample, this clonotype turned up many times. The chain employs TRBV5-1 and TRBJ2-5; D gene uncertain. From germline, CDR1 is SGHRS and CDR2 YFSETQ. The CDR3 loop spans 13 amino acids. Trimming removed 2 bases at V and 5 bases at J, with 10 bases between. As DNA, the CDR3 is TGCGCCAGCAGCTTCGGAAGGCGGGAGACCCAGTACTTC. Its protein product is CASSFGRRETQYF. Complete variable domain (other parts from reference TRBV5-1 and TRBJ2-5): KAGVTQTPRYLIKTRGQQVTLSCSPISGHRSVSWYQQTPGQGLQFLFEYFSETQRNKGNFPGRFSGRQFSNSRSEMNVSTLELGDSALYLCASSFGRRETQYFGPGTRLLVL.

This clonotype turned up a few times. The rearrangement links TRBV12-3 or TRBV12-4 to TRBJ1-1; weak D call: TRBD1 (5 bases). The CDR3 spans 16 residues. Trimming stripped 2 bases from V and 0 bases from J, with 13 bases between. CDR3 DNA sequence: TGTGCCAGCAGTTTACAGGGTGAGCCCATGAACACTGAAGCTTTCTTT. It translates to CASSLQGEPMNTEAFF.

V usage is TRBV20-1 and J usage is TRBJ2-1, with a weak D call TRBD2 (5 bases). Trimming shortened V by 0 bases and J by 4 bases, and 19 bases separated the two germline ends. The germline V gene has CDR1 DFQATT and CDR2 SNEGSKA (reference sequence). This CDR3 is built from 17 residues. CDR3 sequence reads: CSARDHKRPTTYNEQFF. The CDR3 nucleotides are TGCAGTGCTAGAGATCATAAGCGGCCTACTACTTACAATGAGCAGTTCTTC.

This CDR3 reads CASGRGTALGGYTF. CDR3 DNA: TGTGCCAGCGGGCGAGGGACCGCACTCGGTGGCTACACCTTC. The rearrangement uses TRBV28 and TRBJ1-2, with D possibly being TRBD1 (5 bases). Between the trimmed V and J ends, which lost 8 bases and 7 bases, there was a span of 20 bases. The CDR3 runs 14 residues. Germline V gene data show CDR1 as MDHEN and CDR2 as SYDVKM.

This clonotype was seen ten or more times. The chain joins TRBV4-3 to TRBJ2-4; no firm D call. Germline V gives CDR1 LGHNA, CDR2 YSLEER. V gave up 1 base and J gave up 9 bases, with 10 bases separating them. The CDR3 consists of 13 residues. In nucleotides, the CDR3 is TGCGCCAGCAGCCAAGTAGATTGGGGCATTCAGTACTTC. Amino acids: CASSQVDWGIQYF.

This clonotype came up many times. The chain is built from TRBV5-6 and TRBJ1-2; D not resolved. The CDR3 is made up of 14 amino acids. V gave up 0 bases and J gave up 1 base, with 7 bases separating them. Looked up from germline, CDR1 is SGHDT and CDR2 is YYEEEE. CDR3 protein: CASSLGPLNYGYTF. For the CDR3, the DNA is TGTGCCAGCAGCTTGGGACCGCTTAACTATGGCTACACCTTC.